This TCR beta chain was sequenced in a study of graft-versus-host responses after intestinal transplantation. CDR3 size: 15 residues. Germline values: CDR1 SGHNT, CDR2 YYREEE (reference sequence). V was cut by 6 bases and J by 7 bases, with 22 bases left in between. In the case of this clone: What it recognizes is unknown.

Assay: immunoSEQ multiplex PCR; the TCRdb copy retains only in-frame clones and omits some. The sample shows tens of thousands of clones, about 95% of them seen only once. The sample here was unstimulated CD8+ T cells sorted from spleen or lymph node cells, taken before transplant. The receptor comes from a human donor who was the organ donor for an intestinal transplant. This chain joins TRBV5-4 and TRBJ1-1, with a tentative D call TRBD1 (6 bases). CDR3 loop: CASTDRGSSEDEAFF. The CDR3 region has the DNA TGTGCCAGCACTGATAGGGGGAGTTCAGAGGATGAAGCTTTCTTT.